This T cell receptor (beta chain) was recovered during a study of cytomegalovirus exposure and HLA in healthy donors. General study results and limits: The study found most TCR sequences rare, yet found some public TCRs in many donors. Cytomegalovirus status was reportedly diagnosed by the classifier with high specificity and sensitivity.

This CDR3 is built from 14 residues. V dropped 6 bases and J dropped 5 bases, with 17 bases sitting between them. The germline V gene encodes CDR1 SGHRS and CDR2 YFSETQ. This clone was detected only once. Its antigen is as yet unknown. Other DNA sequences of this sample code for an identical CDR3. Libraries were prepared by immunoSEQ multiplex PCR; TCRdb keeps only in-frame clonotypes and omits some of them. The table lists around 300,000 clones, about 86% of them singletons. The origin of this receptor is a woman between 18 and 30 years old in good health and CMV-seronegative. The rearrangement uses TRBV5-1 and TRBJ1-2, with D possibly being TRBD1 (6 bases). The sample was PBMCs. Written as DNA, the CDR3 is TGCGCCAGCACCCCTGGTACAGGGTTTTATGGCTACACCTTC. As protein: CASTPGTGFYGYTF. The entire variable domain, with the rest obtained from reference TRBV5-1 and TRBJ1-2, is as follows: KAGVTQTPRYLIKTRGQQVTLSCSPISGHRSVSWYQQTPGQGLQFLFEYFSETQRNKGNFPGRFSGRQFSNSRSEMNVSTLELGDSALYLCASTPGTGFYGYTFGSGTRLTVV.